Detailed here is one T cell receptor (beta chain). No antigen is known for it. V dropped 0 bases and J dropped 2; count of bases not matched to a gene: 10. Germline values: CDR1 SGHRS, CDR2 YFSETQ. The CDR3 runs to 18 residues. This sample stems from a study of cytomegalovirus exposure and HLA in healthy donors. Regarding the study as a whole: Association of a missense DCLRE1C variant with TCR beta V- and J-gene trimming was reported in a later analysis. Roughly even sequencing depth across donors was the assumption behind the presence/absence analyses.

Researchers ran the PCR with 60 Vbeta and 13 Jbeta primers. TCRdb's copy holds only in-frame clones and misses some; the assay was immunoSEQ multiplex PCR. This table has roughly 190,000 clones, around 73% appearing once. Sample: PBMCs. This TCR was recovered from a woman aged 25 to 39 in good health and CMV-seropositive. The genes are TRBV5-1 and TRBJ2-3, with 9 bases identical to TRBD2. CDR3 protein: CASSLGAGGPRFTDTQYF. As DNA, the CDR3 is TGCGCCAGCAGCTTGGGGGCGGGAGGGCCCCGTTTCACAGATACGCAGTATTTT.